The next 2 T cell receptor beta chains were all read from a single sample in a study of control samples from healthy donors and cancer patients. The data were produced by immunoSEQ multiplex PCR, yet TCRdb's version contains in-frame clones alone and is incomplete. Here the sample spans roughly 63,000 clones, 80% to 95% being singletons. The sequencing input was PBMCs. These TCRs come from a man in his forties with colorectal cancer.

The V and J genes are TRBV19 and TRBJ1-1, with D possibly TRBD1 on 6 matching bases. Germline V CDR1 and CDR2: LNHDA, SQIVND (reference sequence). The V end lost 3 bases, the J end lost 2 bases, and 10 bases lay between the germline ends. This CDR3 spans 14 amino acids. CDR3 coding DNA: TGTGCCAGTAGTATGGGAGGGGGAAACACTGAAGCTTTCTTT. Amino acids: CASSMGGGNTEAFF.

The chain has TRBV5-4 and TRBJ2-1; 8 nucleotides match TRBD1. Losses at the gene ends were 4 bases for V and 4 bases for J; bases not matched to a gene: 10. The CDR3 is 16 residues long. CDR1 and CDR2 (germline): SGHNT, YYREEE (reference sequence). The CDR3 loop is CASSPLGDRRYNEQFF. The CDR3 coding sequence is TGTGCCAGCAGCCCCCTCGGGGACAGGAGATACAATGAGCAGTTCTTC.